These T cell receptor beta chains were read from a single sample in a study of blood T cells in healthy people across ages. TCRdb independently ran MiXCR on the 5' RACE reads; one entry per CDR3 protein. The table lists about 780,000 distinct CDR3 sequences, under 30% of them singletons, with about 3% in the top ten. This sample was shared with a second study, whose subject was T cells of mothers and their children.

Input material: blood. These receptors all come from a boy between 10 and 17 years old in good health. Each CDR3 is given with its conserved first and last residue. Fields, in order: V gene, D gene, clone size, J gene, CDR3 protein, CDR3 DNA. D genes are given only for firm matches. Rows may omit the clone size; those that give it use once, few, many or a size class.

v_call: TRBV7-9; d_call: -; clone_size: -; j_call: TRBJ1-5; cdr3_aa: CASTQRGGEPQHF; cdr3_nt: TGTGCCAGCACCCAAAGGGGGGGGGAGCCCCAGCATTTT
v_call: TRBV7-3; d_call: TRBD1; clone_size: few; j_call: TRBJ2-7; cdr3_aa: CASSFWTGAYEQYF; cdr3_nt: TGTGCCAGCAGCTTCTGGACAGGGGCCTACGAGCAGTACTTC
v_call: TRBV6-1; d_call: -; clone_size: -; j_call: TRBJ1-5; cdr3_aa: CASSDPGASYQPQHF; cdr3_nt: TGTGCCAGCAGTGACCCGGGGGCCAGCTATCAGCCCCAGCATTTT
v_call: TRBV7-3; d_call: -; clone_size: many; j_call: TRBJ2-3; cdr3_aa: CASSRGQYGTQYF; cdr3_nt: TGTGCCAGCAGCCGTGGGCAGTACGGTACGCAGTATTTT
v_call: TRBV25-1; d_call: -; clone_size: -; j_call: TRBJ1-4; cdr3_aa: CASAGGTESATNEKLFF; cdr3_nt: TGTGCCAGCGCCGGAGGGACGGAGTCCGCAACTAATGAAAAACTGTTTTTT
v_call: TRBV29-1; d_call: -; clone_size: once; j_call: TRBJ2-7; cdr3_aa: CSVEDGQRPYEQYF; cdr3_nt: TGCAGCGTTGAAGATGGACAGAGACCCTACGAGCAGTACTTC
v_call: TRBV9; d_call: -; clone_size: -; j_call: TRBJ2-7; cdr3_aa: CASSVGPGAYEQYF; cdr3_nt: TGTGCCAGCAGCGTAGGCCCGGGGGCTTACGAGCAGTACTTC
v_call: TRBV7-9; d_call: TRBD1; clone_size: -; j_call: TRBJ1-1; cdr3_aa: CASSLARQGGTEAFF; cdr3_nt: TGTGCCAGCAGCTTAGCCCGACAGGGGGGCACTGAAGCTTTCTTT
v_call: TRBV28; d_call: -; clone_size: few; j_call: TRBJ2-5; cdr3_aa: CASSFARMGRETQYF; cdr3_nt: TGTGCCAGCAGTTTTGCACGGATGGGCAGGGAGACCCAGTACTTC
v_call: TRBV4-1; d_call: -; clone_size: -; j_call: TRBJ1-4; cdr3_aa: CASSQDFRDSLLFF; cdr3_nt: TGCGCCAGCAGCCAAGATTTCCGCGACAGCCTACTGTTTTTT
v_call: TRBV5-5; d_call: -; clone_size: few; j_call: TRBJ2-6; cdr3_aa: CASSSGEQPYLSGANVLTF; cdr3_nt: TGTGCCAGCAGCTCGGGCGAACAGCCTTACCTCTCTGGGGCCAACGTCCTGACTTTC
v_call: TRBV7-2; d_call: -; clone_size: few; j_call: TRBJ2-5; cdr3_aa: CASSSFHTAQETQYF; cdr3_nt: TGTGCCAGCAGCTCCTTTCATACCGCCCAAGAGACCCAGTACTTC
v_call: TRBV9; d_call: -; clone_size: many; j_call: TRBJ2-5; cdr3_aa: CASSSSVIGQETQYF; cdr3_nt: TGTGCCAGCAGCTCGAGTGTCATAGGGCAAGAGACCCAGTACTTC
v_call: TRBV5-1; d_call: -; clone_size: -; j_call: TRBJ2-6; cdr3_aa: CASSLGQTSGANVLTF; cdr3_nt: TGCGCCAGCAGCCTTGGTCAGACCTCTGGGGCCAACGTCCTGACTTTC
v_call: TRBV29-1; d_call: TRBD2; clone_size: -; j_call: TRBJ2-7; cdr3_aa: CSVEDPGGSYEQYF; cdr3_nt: TGCAGCGTTGAAGATCCGGGGGGAAGCTACGAGCAGTACTTC
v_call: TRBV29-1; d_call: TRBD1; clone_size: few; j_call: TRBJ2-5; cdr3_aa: CSVQGAQETQYF; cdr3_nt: TGCAGCGTCCAGGGGGCTCAAGAGACCCAGTACTTC
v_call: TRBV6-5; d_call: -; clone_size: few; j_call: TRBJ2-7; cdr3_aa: CASKGPRSYEQYF; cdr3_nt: TGTGCCAGCAAGGGGCCCCGCTCCTACGAGCAGTACTTC
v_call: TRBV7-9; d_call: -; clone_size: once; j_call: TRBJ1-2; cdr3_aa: CASTNYGGGGYGYTF; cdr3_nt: TGTGCCAGCACCAACTACGGAGGGGGTGGCTATGGCTACACCTTC
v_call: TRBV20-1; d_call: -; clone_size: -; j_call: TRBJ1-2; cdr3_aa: CSARGVDNYGYTF; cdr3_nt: TGCAGTGCTAGAGGAGTGGATAACTATGGCTACACCTTC
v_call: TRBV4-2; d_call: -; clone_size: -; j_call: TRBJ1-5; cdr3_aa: CASSQETGSNQPQHF; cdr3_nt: TGTGCCAGCAGCCAAGAGACAGGAAGCAATCAGCCCCAGCATTTT
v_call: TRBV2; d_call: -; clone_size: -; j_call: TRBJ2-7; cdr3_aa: CASSRTASYEQYF; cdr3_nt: TGTGCCAGCAGTAGGACAGCCTCCTACGAGCAGTACTTC
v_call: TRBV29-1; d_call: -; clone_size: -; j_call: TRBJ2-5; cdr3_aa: CSVEWGVRPPIRQETQYF; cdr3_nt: TGCAGCGTTGAGTGGGGAGTTAGACCCCCAATCCGTCAAGAGACCCAGTACTTC